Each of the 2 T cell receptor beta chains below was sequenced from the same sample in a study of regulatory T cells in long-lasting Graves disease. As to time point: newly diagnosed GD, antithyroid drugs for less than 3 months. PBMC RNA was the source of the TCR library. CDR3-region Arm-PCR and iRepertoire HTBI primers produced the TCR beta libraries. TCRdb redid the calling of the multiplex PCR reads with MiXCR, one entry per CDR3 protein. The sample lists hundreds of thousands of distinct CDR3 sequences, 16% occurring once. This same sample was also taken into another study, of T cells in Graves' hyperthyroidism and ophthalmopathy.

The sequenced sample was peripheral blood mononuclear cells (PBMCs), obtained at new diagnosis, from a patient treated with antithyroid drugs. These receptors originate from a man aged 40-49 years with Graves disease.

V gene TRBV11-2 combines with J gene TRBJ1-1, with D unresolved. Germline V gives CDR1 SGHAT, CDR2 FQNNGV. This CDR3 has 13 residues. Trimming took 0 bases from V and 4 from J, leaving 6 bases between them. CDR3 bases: TGTGCCAGCAGCTTAGAAGATTCCACTGAAGCTTTCTTT. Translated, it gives CASSLEDSTEAFF.

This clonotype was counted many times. As DNA, the CDR3 is TGTGCCTTACAAAACGGGGTAAATGAGCAGTTCTTC. Protein product: CALQNGVNEQFF. V and J are TRBV28 and TRBJ2-1; TRBD2 might be the D (5 bases). With 11 bases removed from V and 7 bases from J, the gap between germline ends came to 15 bases. The CDR3 is made up of 12 amino acids. Germline V CDR1 and CDR2: MDHEN, SYDVKM.